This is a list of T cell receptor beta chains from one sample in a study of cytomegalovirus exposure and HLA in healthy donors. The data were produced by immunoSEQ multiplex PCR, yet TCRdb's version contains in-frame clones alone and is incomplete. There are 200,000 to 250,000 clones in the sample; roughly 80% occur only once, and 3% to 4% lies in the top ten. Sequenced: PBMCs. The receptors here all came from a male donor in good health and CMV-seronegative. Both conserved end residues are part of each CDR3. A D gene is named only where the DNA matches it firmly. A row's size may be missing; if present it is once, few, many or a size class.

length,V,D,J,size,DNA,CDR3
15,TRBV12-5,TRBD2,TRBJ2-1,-,TGTGCTAGTGGTTTGGGAAGCGGGGCCCACAATGAGCAGTTCTTC,CASGLGSGAHNEQFF
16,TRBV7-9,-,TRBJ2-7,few,TGTGCCAGCAGCTCAATCCGGACAGTCAAGGCCTACGAGCAGTACTTC,CASSSIRTVKAYEQYF
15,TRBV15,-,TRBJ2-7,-,TGTGCCACCAGCAGAGAACAGAGTGGGTTCTACGAGCAGTACTTC,CATSREQSGFYEQYF
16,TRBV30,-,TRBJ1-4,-,TGTGCCTGGAGTCCCCGCCCGGGACTCTATAATGAAAAACTGTTTTTT,CAWSPRPGLYNEKLFF
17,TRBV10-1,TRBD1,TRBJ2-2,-,TGCGCCAGCAGTGAGTCCACAGGGGGGATTAACACCGGGGAGCTGTTTTTT,CASSESTGGINTGELFF
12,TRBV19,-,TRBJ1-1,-,TGTGCCGTAAACGACAGGAACACTGAAGCTTTCTTT,CAVNDRNTEAFF
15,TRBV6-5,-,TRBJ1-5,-,TGTGCCAGCAGGCGGTCCACGGGGGGCGATCAGCCCCAGCATTTT,CASRRSTGGDQPQHF
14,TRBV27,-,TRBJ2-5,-,TGTGCCAGCAGCCCTCAGGACAGCCAAGAGACCCAGTACTTC,CASSPQDSQETQYF
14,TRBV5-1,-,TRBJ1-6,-,TGCGCCAGCAGCTTGGGTGCCGGGGATTCACCCCTCCACTTT,CASSLGAGDSPLHF
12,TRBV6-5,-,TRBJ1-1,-,TGTGCCAGCAGCCCAGCGGGCACTGAAGCTTTCTTT,CASSPAGTEAFF
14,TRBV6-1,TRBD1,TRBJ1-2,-,TGTGCCAGCAGTTATTACAGGGGTGAAGATGGCTACACCTTC,CASSYYRGEDGYTF
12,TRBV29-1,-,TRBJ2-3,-,TGCAGCGTTGAAGACAGGGCGAATACGCAGTATTTT,CSVEDRANTQYF
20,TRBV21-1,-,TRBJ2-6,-,TGTGCCAGCAGCAAATATACTCGGGACACCGCCCACTCTGGGGCCAACGTCCTGACTTTC,CASSKYTRDTAHSGANVLTF
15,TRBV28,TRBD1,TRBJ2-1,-,TGTGCCAGCAGTTCCAGGGACAGGGCCGGCAATGAGCAGTTCTTC,CASSSRDRAGNEQFF
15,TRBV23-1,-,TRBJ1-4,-,TGCGCCAGCAGTCGGGTGACAGGCGCGAATGAAAAACTGTTTTTT,CASSRVTGANEKLFF
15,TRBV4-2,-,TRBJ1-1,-,TGTGCCAGCAGCCAAGCGGCGTATGCGGACACTGAAGCTTTCTTT,CASSQAAYADTEAFF
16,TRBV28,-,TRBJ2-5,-,TGTGCCAGCAGTTTATACGGGGTGGCCAGTCAAGAGACCCAGTACTTC,CASSLYGVASQETQYF
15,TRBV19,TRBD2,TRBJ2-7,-,TGTGCCAGTACCCAAGCAAATAGCGGGAGGCACGAGCAGTACTTC,CASTQANSGRHEQYF
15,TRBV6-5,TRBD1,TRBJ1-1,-,TGTGCCAGCAGACCAGACAGGGGATTGGTGACTGAAGCTTTCTTT,CASRPDRGLVTEAFF
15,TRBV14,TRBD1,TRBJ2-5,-,TGTGCCAGCAGCCAAGGATTACAGGGGCCAGAGACCCAGTACTTC,CASSQGLQGPETQYF
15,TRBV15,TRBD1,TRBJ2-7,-,TGTGCCACCAGCGTCCGGGACAGGGTCTCCTACGAGCAGTACTTC,CATSVRDRVSYEQYF
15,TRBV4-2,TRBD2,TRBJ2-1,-,TGTGCCAGCAGCCCCTCGGGGGGCTCCTACAATGAGCAGTTCTTC,CASSPSGGSYNEQFF
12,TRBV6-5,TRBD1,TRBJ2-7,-,TGTGCCCGACGGACAGGTTACTACGAGCAGTACTTC,CARRTGYYEQYF
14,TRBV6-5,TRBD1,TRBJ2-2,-,TGTGCCAGCAGTCCGGGACAGGGGACCGGGGGGCTGTTTTTT,CASSPGQGTGGLFF
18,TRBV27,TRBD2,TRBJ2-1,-,TGTGCCAGCAGTTTATCGACACCGGGACTAGCGGGGTACAATGAGCAGTTCTTC,CASSLSTPGLAGYNEQFF
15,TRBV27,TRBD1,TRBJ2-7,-,TGTGCCAGCAGACGTCCCGGGACAGGGAGTTACGAGCAGTACTTC,CASRRPGTGSYEQYF
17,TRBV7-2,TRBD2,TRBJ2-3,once,TGTGCCAGCAGCTTAGATTGGTCCCTAGCGGCCCCAGATACGCAGTATTTT,CASSLDWSLAAPDTQYF
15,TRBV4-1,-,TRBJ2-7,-,TGCGCCAGCAGCCAAGTCGTGGCACAATCCTACGAGCAGTACTTC,CASSQVVAQSYEQYF
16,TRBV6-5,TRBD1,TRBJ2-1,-,TGTGCCAGCAGTTACTCCGGGACAGGTGTTTACAATGAGCAGTTCTTC,CASSYSGTGVYNEQFF
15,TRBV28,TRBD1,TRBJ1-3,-,TGTGCCAGCAGAGGGGAACAGGGGCAGGGAAACACCATATATTTT,CASRGEQGQGNTIYF
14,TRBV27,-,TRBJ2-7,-,TGTGCCAGCAGCTTAACAGGGTTCTCCTACGAGCAGTACTTC,CASSLTGFSYEQYF
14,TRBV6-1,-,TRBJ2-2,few,TGTGCCAGCAGCAGGGCTCTTAACACCGGGGAGCTGTTTTTT,CASSRALNTGELFF
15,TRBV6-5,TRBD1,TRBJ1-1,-,TGTGCCACCCAGGGGGGTAACTTACGAAACACTGAAGCTTTCTTT,CATQGGNLRNTEAFF
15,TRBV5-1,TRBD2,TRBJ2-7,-,TGCGCCAGCAGCTTTGACGGGAGGCGGGCCTACGAGCAGTACTTC,CASSFDGRRAYEQYF
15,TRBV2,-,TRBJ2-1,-,TGTGCCAGCAGGGACAGCGCAGCCTCCTACAATGAGCAGTTCTTC,CASRDSAASYNEQFF
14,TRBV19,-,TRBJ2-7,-,TGTGCCAGTAGTATAGATCTAGGCATCTACGAGCAGTACTTC,CASSIDLGIYEQYF
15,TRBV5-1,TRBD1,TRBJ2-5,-,TGCGCCAGCAGCTTGCAGGGGGCGATCGAAGAGACCCAGTACTTC,CASSLQGAIEETQYF
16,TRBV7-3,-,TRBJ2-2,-,TGTGCCAGCACCCCGAGCCCGACAGGACCTACCGGGGAGCTGTTTTTT,CASTPSPTGPTGELFF
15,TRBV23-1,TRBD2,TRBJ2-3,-,TGCGCCAGCAGTCTTAGCGGGAGCGGCCCAGATACGCAGTATTTT,CASSLSGSGPDTQYF
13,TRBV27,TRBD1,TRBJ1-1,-,TGTGCCAGCAGTGACCGGGACAGGGTGACAGCTTTCTTT,CASSDRDRVTAFF
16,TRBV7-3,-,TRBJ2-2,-,TGTGCCAGCAGCTTAACGGGAGCTAGTTCCACCGGGGAGCTGTTTTTT,CASSLTGASSTGELFF
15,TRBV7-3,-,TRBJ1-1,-,TGTGCCAGCAGCCCCACAGGAGGGACGGGAACTGAAGCTTTCTTT,CASSPTGGTGTEAFF
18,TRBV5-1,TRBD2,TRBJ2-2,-,TGCGCCAGCAGCGCGGGACTAGCGGGCCTCACGAACACCGGGGAGCTGTTTTTT,CASSAGLAGLTNTGELFF
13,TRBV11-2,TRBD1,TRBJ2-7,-,TGTGCCGTTGCATGGGACAGGGTCTACGAGCAGTACTTC,CAVAWDRVYEQYF
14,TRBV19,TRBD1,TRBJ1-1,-,TGTGCCAGTACTCATGACAGGGGGCAAACTGAAGCTTTCTTT,CASTHDRGQTEAFF
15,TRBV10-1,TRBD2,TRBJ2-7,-,TGCGCCAGCAGTGAGTGGACTAGCGGGTCCTACGAGCAGTACTTC,CASSEWTSGSYEQYF
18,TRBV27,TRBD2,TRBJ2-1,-,TGTGCCAGCAGTTTATCCCACGGGACTAGCGGGGTTTACAATGAGCAGTTCTTC,CASSLSHGTSGVYNEQFF